This T cell receptor (beta chain) appears in the sequencing data of a study of beta chain features in type 1 diabetes. The authors reverse transcribed all of the isolated RNA, so sequencing captured expressed TCRB transcripts. The method was immunoSEQ multiplex PCR; TCRdb's version includes in-frame clones alone and lacks a portion of them. Of around 40,000 clones in the sample, 66% are singletons; the top ten hold about 1.6%. This clone has just a few counts. Its antigen is undetermined. The trim removed 6 bases at V and 1 base at J, leaving 5 bases unmatched. The CDR3 has 13 residues. Germline CDR1 and CDR2: SQVTM and ANQGSEA. Findings and caveats of the study: Type 1 diabetes patients had TCRB CDR3s that were shorter (moderately but significantly so) in all four CD4+ subsets.

The rearrangement uses TRBV29-1 and TRBJ2-5; TRBD1 matches 7 bases. The source of this sequence is a man aged 25 to 40 with type 1 diabetes. Some clones in this sample may be carry-over from other donors' samples. The sample consisted of Tregs from blood. CDR3 in amino acids: CSVYTGVQETQYF. CDR3 nucleotide sequence: TGCAGCGTATACACAGGGGTCCAAGAGACCCAGTACTTC.